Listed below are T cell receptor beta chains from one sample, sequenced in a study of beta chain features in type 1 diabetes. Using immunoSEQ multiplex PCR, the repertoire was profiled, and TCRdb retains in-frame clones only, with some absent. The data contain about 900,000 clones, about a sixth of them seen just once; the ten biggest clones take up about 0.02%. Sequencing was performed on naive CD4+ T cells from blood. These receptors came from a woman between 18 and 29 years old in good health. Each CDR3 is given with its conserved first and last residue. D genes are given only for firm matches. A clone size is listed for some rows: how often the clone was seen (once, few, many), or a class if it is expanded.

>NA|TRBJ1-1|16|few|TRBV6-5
CASSYSTVRRDTEAFF
TGTGCCAGCAGTTACTCGACGGTCCGAAGGGACACTGAAGCTTTCTTT
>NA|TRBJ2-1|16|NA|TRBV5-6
CASSFYEGRSYNEQFF
TGTGCCAGCAGCTTCTACGAGGGACGCTCCTACAATGAGCAGTTCTTC
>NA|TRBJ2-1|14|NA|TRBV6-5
CASSYSPDLNEQFF
TGTGCCAGCAGTTACTCGCCGGACTTAAATGAGCAGTTCTTC
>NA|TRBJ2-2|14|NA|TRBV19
CASIGTANTGELFF
TGTGCCAGTATAGGAACAGCGAACACCGGGGAGCTGTTTTTT
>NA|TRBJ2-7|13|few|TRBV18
CASSPQQINEQYF
TGTGCCAGCTCACCACAACAAATCAACGAGCAGTACTTC
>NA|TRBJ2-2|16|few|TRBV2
CASSETRDGNTGELFF
TGTGCCAGCAGTGAAACTAGGGACGGAAACACCGGGGAGCTGTTTTTT
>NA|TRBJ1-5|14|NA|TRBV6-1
CASEQSYSNQPQHF
TGTGCCAGCGAACAGTCTTATAGCAATCAGCCCCAGCATTTT
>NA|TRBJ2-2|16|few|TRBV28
CASSLVLGGGNGELFF
TGTGCCAGCAGTTTAGTCCTCGGAGGGGGCAACGGGGAGCTGTTTTTT
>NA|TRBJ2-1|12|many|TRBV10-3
CAISARLDEQFF
TGTGCCATCTCGGCCCGGCTGGATGAGCAGTTCTTC
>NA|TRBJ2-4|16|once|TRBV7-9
CASSLVGGTAKNIQYF
TGTGCCAGCAGCTTAGTAGGAGGGACGGCCAAAAACATTCAGTACTTC
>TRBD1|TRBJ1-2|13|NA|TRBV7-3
CASSFATGDGYTF
TGTGCCAGCAGCTTTGCGACAGGGGATGGCTACACCTTC
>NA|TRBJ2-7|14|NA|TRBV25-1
CASSESGSHDEQYF
TGTGCCAGCAGTGAATCCGGGAGTCACGACGAGCAGTACTTC
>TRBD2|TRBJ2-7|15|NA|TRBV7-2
CASSLTSGLTYEQYF
TGTGCCAGCAGCTTGACTAGCGGGCTCACCTACGAGCAGTACTTC
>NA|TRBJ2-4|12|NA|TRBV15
CATSSRLDSQYF
TGTGCCACCAGCAGCAGACTCGATAGTCAGTACTTC
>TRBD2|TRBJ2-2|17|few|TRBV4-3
CASSQGGTSGRTGELFF
TGCGCCAGCAGCCAAGGGGGGACTAGTGGTCGCACCGGGGAGCTGTTTTTT
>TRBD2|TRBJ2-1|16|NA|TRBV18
CASSPRVAGVGNEQFF
TGTGCCAGCTCACCACGGGTAGCGGGAGTCGGGAATGAGCAGTTCTTC
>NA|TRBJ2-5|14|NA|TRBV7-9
CASSSTGWTDTQYF
TGTGCCAGCAGCTCGACTGGGTGGACGGATACCCAGTACTTC
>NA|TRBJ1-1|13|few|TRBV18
CASSPSRGTEAFF
TGTGCCAGCTCACCATCCAGGGGTACTGAAGCTTTCTTT
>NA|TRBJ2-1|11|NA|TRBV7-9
CASSLNNEQFF
TGTGCCAGCAGCCTTAACAATGAGCAGTTCTTC
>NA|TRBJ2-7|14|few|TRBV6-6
CASSYKDGSYEQYF
TGTGCCAGCAGTTACAAGGACGGATCCTACGAGCAGTACTTC
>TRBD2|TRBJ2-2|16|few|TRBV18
CASSPGLAGRTGELFF
TGTGCCAGCTCGCCGGGACTAGCGGGAAGGACCGGGGAGCTGTTTTTT